This TCR beta chain was captured in a study of T-cell reconstitution after alpha-beta-depleted transplantation in children. V lost 5 bases and J 1 base, leaving 12 bases between the germline ends. Germline V gene data show CDR1 as SGHRS and CDR2 as YFSETQ. The CDR3 has 14 amino acids. Notes on the study in general: Alpha-beta T cells present about two months after transplant were reported to originate from several hundred expanded graft clones. Some patients showed high day-60 TCRbeta diversity, which derived from surviving recipient T cells and thymic progenitors. One year after transplant, T-cell counts and diversity came mostly from newly produced T cells.

Using unique molecular identifiers, the investigators prepared the TCRbeta library. Each CDR3 protein is one row after TCRdb ran MiXCR on the PCR reads. The sample shows 250,000 to 300,000 distinct CDR3 sequences, roughly a tenth of them seen only once. There are many counts of this clonotype. No antigen is known for it. The chain joins TRBV5-1 to TRBJ2-5; D might be TRBD1 or TRBD2, each matching 5 bases. The sequenced sample was PBMCs, obtained before TCRalphabeta/CD19-depleted stem cell transplant. This clonotype was sampled from a boy less than two years old with acute myeloid leukemia, due to receive a stem cell transplant. The CDR3 DNA reads as TGCGCCAGCAGATGGAGGCAGGGCCAAGAGACCCAGTACTTC. This sequence encodes CASRWRQGQETQYF.